What follows describes a single T cell receptor beta chain. What it recognizes is unknown. The data are from a study of blood T cells in healthy people across ages. Notes on the study in general: Naive and antigen-experienced cells could not be conclusively compared, given unsorted PBMCs.

The CDR3 covers 13 residues. The germline CDR1 and CDR2 sequences are LGHDT and YNNKEL (reference sequence). V gave up 0 bases and J gave up 10 bases, with 7 bases separating them. Sample-barcoded 5' priming and a J-beta primer mix drove a second PCR of 7 to 11 cycles. Via MiXCR, TCRdb re-called the 5' RACE reads, giving one row per CDR3 protein. The sample lists some 850,000 distinct CDR3 sequences; 20% to 30% were seen once. Samples each yielded at least 5.5 micrograms of total RNA. These data are also associated with another study on T cells of mothers and their children.

V gene TRBV3-1 combines with J gene TRBJ1-6; D uncertain. Material: blood. This clonotype was obtained from a boy aged 10-17 years in good health. The CDR3 here is CASSQDKRSPLHF. CDR3 nucleotide sequence: TGTGCCAGCAGCCAAGATAAGAGATCACCCCTCCACTTT.